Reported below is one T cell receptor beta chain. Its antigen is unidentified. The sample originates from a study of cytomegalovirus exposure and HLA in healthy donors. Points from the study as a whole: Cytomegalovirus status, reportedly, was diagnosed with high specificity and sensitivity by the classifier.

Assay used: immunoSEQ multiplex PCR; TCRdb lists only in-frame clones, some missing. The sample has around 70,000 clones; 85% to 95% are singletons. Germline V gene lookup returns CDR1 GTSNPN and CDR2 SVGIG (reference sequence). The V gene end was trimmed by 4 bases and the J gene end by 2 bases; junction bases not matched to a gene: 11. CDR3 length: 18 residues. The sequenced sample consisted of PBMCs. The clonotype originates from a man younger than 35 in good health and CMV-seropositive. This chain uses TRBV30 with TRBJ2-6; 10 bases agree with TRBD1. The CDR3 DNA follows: TGTGCCTGGATCTCCCCCGGGACAGGGGTCCCTGGGGCCAACGTCCTGACTTTC. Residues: CAWISPGTGVPGANVLTF. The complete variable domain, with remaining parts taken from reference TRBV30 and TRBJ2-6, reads SQTIHQWPATLVQPVGSPLSLECTVEGTSNPNLYWYRQAAGRGLQLLFYSVGIGQISSEVPQNLSASRPQDRQFILSSKKLLLSDSGFYLCAWISPGTGVPGANVLTFGAGSRLTVL.